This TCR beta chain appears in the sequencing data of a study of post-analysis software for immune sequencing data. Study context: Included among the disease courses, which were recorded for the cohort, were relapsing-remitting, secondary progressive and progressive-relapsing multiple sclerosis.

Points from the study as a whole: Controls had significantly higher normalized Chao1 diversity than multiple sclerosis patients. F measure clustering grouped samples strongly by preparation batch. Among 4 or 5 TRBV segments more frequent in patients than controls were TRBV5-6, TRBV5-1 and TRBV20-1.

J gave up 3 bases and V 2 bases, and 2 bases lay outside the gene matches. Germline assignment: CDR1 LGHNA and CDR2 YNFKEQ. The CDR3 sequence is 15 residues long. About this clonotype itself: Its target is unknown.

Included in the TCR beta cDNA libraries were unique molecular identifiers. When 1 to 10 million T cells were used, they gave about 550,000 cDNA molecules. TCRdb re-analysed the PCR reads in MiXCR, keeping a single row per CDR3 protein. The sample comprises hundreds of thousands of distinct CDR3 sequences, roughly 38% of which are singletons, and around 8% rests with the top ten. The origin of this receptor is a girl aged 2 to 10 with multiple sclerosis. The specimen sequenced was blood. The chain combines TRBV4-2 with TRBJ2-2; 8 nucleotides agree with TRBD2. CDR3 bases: TGTGCCAGCAGCCAAACACTAGCGGACACCGGGGAGCTGTTTTTT. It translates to CASSQTLADTGELFF.